This TCR beta chain was profiled in a study of blood T cell repertoires in COVID-19. Study-level information: Material from acute and convalescent COVID-19 was sourced from the United States, Italy and Spain. T cells, B-cell-depleted T cells, or PBMCs supplied cDNA or gDNA.

Residents of about two dozen US areas, aged roughly 18 to 89 years, made up the participants. Each participant's cohort was designated according to participant-reported clinical history. Libraries were prepared by immunoSEQ multiplex PCR; TCRdb keeps only in-frame clonotypes and omits some of them. The sample comprises some 530,000 clones, more than 85% of which are singletons, and roughly 8.5% rests with the top ten. The material sequenced was PBMCs or T cells enriched from blood (not recorded which). This TCR was recovered from a woman aged 55-70 years who had recovered from COVID-19.

The CDR3 DNA reads as TGTGCCATCAGTGACCCGACAGGGGGGACTGGAAACACCATATATTTT. Translation gives CAISDPTGGTGNTIYF. The gene calls are TRBV10-3 and TRBJ1-3, with 9 positions matching TRBD1. V shed 3 bases and J 2 bases; nucleotides not matched to a gene: 5. Germline V gene data show CDR1 as ENHRY and CDR2 as SYGVKD. CDR3 length equals 16 residues.